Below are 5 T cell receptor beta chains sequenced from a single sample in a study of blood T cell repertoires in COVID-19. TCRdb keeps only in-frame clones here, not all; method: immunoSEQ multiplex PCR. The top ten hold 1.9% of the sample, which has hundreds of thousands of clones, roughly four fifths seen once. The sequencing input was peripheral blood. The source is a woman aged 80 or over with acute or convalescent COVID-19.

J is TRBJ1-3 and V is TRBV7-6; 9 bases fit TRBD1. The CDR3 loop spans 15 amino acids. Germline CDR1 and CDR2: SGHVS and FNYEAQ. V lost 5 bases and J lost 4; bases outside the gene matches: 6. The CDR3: CASSLRDRAGNTIYF. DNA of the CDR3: TGTGCCAGCAGCCTCCGGGACAGGGCCGGAAACACCATATATTTT.

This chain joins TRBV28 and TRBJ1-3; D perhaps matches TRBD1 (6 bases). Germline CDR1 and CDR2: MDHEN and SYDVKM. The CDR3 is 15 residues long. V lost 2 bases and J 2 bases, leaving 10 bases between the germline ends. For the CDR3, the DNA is TGTGCCAGCAGTTTACTGGGGGCGGCTGGAAACACCATATATTTT. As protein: CASSLLGAAGNTIYF.

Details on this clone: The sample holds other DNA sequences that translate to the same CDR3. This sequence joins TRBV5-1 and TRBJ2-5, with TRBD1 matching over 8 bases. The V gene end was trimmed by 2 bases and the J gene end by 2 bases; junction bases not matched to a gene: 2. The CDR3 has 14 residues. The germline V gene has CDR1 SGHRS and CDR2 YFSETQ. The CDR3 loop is CASSLTGGQETQYF. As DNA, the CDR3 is TGCGCCAGCAGCTTAACAGGGGGACAAGAGACCCAGTACTTC.

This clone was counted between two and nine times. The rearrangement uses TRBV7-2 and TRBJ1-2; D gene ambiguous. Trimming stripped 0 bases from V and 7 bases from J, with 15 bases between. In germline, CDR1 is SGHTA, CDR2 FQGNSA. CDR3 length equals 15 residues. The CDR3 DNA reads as TGTGCCAGCAGCTTAGCGCCCGGGAGCAGGTTTGGCTACACCTTC. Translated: CASSLAPGSRFGYTF. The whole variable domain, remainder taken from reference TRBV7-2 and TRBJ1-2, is GAGVSQSPSNKVTEKGKDVELRCDPISGHTALYWYRQSLGQGLEFLIYFQGNSAPDKSGLPSDRFSAERTGGSVSTLTIQRTQQEDSAVYLCASSLAPGSRFGYTFGSGTRLTVV.

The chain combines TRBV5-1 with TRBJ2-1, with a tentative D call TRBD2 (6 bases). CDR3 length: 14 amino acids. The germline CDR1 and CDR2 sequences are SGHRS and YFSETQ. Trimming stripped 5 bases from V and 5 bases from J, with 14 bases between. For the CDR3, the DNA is TGCGCCAGCAGACGGGACTTGACAAACAATGAGCAGTTCTTC. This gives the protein CASRRDLTNNEQFF.